What follows is one T cell receptor (beta chain) and its context. Its antigen has not been determined. The sample holds no much larger clone one base away, and base qualities are not on file. The data originate from a study of T cells in Graves' hyperthyroidism and ophthalmopathy (dated by TCRdb to about 2019). Regarding the research as a whole: TCR V-J signatures able to tell the groups apart were searched for in a discovery cohort of 100 patients, of whom 40 to 45 had Graves' ophthalmopathy and 57 had stable Graves' hyperthyroidism. Prospective prediction of ophthalmopathy was tested in an independent validation cohort consisting of 18 to 20 hyperthyroidism patients and some 15 patients who later progressed to ophthalmopathy. For training and testing, the 100 or so patients in the discovery cohort were randomly divided in a 7:3 ratio. Thyroid tissue and blood T-cell repertoires from more than 5 Graves' hyperthyroidism patients were also compared in the study. Once sampling was done, hyperthyroidism patients were given methimazole at a starting dose of 30 mg daily, whereas ophthalmopathy patients were given high-dose intravenous methylprednisolone. According to the paper, TCR Vbeta CDR3 sequencing was carried out on 135 peripheral blood samples, which came from 40 to 45 ophthalmopathy, around 75 hyperthyroidism and some 17 progressor patients. The investigation overall reported the following: A model built on a 13 V-J signature distinguished ophthalmopathy from stable hyperthyroidism, reaching 85% to 90% sensitivity and 81.08% specificity in cross-validation and 80%/75% in testing. During validation, the model predicted progression to ophthalmopathy a median of around 6 months ahead of onset, with approximately 70% sensitivity and 72.22% specificity. Most expanded thyroid clonotypes (frequency above 0.001) were also detected in blood, suggesting blood repertoires may reflect thyroid immune responses. Sample size was not statistically predetermined, and blinding of investigators to group allocation was not performed.

Exclusion was applied to patients with uncontrolled infections, other autoimmune diseases, pregnancy or lactation. Clinical symptoms, serum thyroxine and TRAb, thyroid ultrasound, and orbital computed tomography formed the basis for the diagnoses. Total RNA was extracted with Trizol reagent, and quality was checked on an Agilent 2100 Bioanalyzer. The CDR3 spans 17 residues, from the cysteine through the phenylalanine. Only the CDR3 DNA is retained, 51 bases long and in frame from the first base. CDR1 and CDR2 were assigned from the germline V gene (reference sequence) as SEHNR and FQNEAQ. Germline trimming: 1 base from V, 2 bases from J; junction bases outside gene matches: 8. The TCR beta CDR3 regions were amplified from the RNA transcripts. The first round of RT-PCR for the TCR CDR3 was performed with the HTBI primer set and the Qiagen OneStep RT-PCR kit. A second multiplex PCR round built the libraries, followed by size selection and purification. Paired-end sequencing of the libraries was performed with 100 bp reads on an Illumina HiSeq2000. The paper's processing steps were these. SOAPnuke was used to process the raw data, throwing out any read that contained adapters or uncalled bases, had a mean Phred below 15, or lacked an exact constant-primer or identifier match. High-quality paired reads were merged using COPE v1.2.5, and each unique nucleotide sequence was defined as a clonotype. MiTCR v1.1 was used to align the clonotypes against IMGT TRBV, TRBD and TRBJ reference segments. Analysis was restricted to V-J combinations with a frequency above 0.0001, which covered about 99% of repertoires. A TCS score was defined as the ratio between F50 (clonal expansion) and ExV (chaos), using BLOSUM62-based TCRdist between CDR3 peptides within each V-J. Welch's t-statistics and random forest reduced just over 500 V-J features to some 14, which were used in a naive Bayes classifier (R e1071). Thyroid-blood repertoire similarity was quantified with the Morisita-Horn index. In TCRdb, the public reads were trimmed at Q25 with fastp and aligned with MiXCR, with productive beta chains retained. Rows with one shared CDR3 protein collapse into an entry with the most common genes and DNA. TCRdb, not the authors, supplied the V and J calls. Present in this sample are 500,000 to 800,000 distinct CDR3 sequences, 45% of which were seen just once. The ten largest clones take up 7% to 7.5% of the sample.

The sample was peripheral blood or thyroid tissue (not recorded which). The chain couples TRBV7-9 to TRBJ2-1; TRBD2 agrees with 7 junctional bases. The clonotype originates from an adult man with Graves' disease, either hyperthyroidism or ophthalmopathy (not recorded which). The DNA is TGTGCCAGCAGCTTAGGAAGCGGGACTTCTCCCTACAATGAGCAGTTCTTC. Its amino acids are CASSLGSGTSPYNEQFF. With the rest looked up from the reference TRBV7-9 and TRBJ2-1 genes rather than sequenced, the full variable domain is DTGVSQNPRHKITKRGQNVTFRCDPISEHNRLYWYRQTLGQGPEFLTYFQNEAQLEKSRLLSDRFSAERPKGSFSTLEIQRTEQGDSAMYLCASSLGSGTSPYNEQFFGPGTRLTVL.